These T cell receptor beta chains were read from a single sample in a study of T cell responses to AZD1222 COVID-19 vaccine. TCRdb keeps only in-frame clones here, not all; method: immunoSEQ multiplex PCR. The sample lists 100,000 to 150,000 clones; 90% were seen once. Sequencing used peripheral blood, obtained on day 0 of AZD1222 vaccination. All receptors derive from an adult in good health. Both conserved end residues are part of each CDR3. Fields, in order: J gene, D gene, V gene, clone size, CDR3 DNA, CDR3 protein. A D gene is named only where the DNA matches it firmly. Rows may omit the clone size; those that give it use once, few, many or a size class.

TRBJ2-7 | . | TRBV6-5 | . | TGTGCCAGCAGCGTACCCAGGGGTAGGACCTACGAGCAGTACTTC | CASSVPRGRTYEQYF
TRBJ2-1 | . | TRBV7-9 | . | TGTGCCAGCAGCCCCCAGCCCCGGAGTAGCGCGGTCTTC | CASSPQPRSSAVF
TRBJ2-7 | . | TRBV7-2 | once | TGTGCCAGCAGCTTTGGTCCTAGGGCAAAAGCCTACGAGCAGTACTTC | CASSFGPRAKAYEQYF
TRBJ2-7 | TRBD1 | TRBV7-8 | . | TGTGCCAGCAGCTTCGGGACAGCGAACGAGCAGTACTTC | CASSFGTANEQYF
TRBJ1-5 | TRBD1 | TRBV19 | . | TGTGCCAGTAGTGCACCGGGACAGGGCGCCGGGCAGCCCCAGCATTTT | CASSAPGQGAGQPQHF
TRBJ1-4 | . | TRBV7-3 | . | TGTGCCAGCAGCTTAAGTCCGGTCCCTAATGAAAAACTGTTTTTT | CASSLSPVPNEKLFF
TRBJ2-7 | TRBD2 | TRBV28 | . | TGTGCCAGCGGACAAAAGTTATGGAGCGGGAGATACTACGAGCAGTACTTC | CASGQKLWSGRYYEQYF
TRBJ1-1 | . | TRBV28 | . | TGTGCCAGCAGTTTTAAAGGGACAAGGACTGAAGCTTTCTTT | CASSFKGTRTEAFF
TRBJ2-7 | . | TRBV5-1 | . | TGCGCCAGCAGCTCCTCCTACGAGCAGTACTTC | CASSSSYEQYF
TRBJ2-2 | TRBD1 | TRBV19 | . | TGTGCCAGTAGTGGGACAGGTGCGAACACCGGGGAGCTGTTTTTT | CASSGTGANTGELFF